The 23 T cell receptor beta chains below all came from one sample that was sequenced in a study of shared clonotypes between healthy human individuals (dated by TCRdb to 2018 to 2021). Preparation of the library involved the immunoSEQ multiplex PCR assay. The table comes from immuneACCESS by way of TCRdb, which keeps in-frame sequences with V and J called. Part of the clones is missing from these tables; in studies checked, under half for an unresolved V gene and the rest for unknown reasons. This sample holds under 1,900,000 clones; approximately 98.5% were observed only once. The biggest ten clones account for around 0.38% of the sample. Sequenced material: naive CD4+ T cells sorted from blood. This specimen's cell subset or site label, interpreted: CD45RA+ positively selected. The receptors shown here come from a man aged 25-45 years in good health.

The gene calls are TRBV28 and TRBJ2-2; perhaps D is TRBD1 or TRBD2 (6 bases each). With 5 bases removed from V and 4 bases from J, the gap between germline ends came to 29 bases. Germline V lookup: CDR1 MDHEN, CDR2 SYDVKM. This CDR3 region has 20 residues. CDR3 loop: CASSPRRAGAAPRGTGELFF. Written as DNA, the CDR3 is TGTGCCAGCAGTCCCCGGAGGGCAGGGGCCGCTCCCCGAGGCACCGGGGAGCTGTTTTTT.

The rearrangement uses TRBV29-1 and TRBJ2-7, with D hard to call. V lost 4 bases and J 3 bases, leaving 13 bases between the germline ends. The V gene's germline CDR1 is SQVTM and CDR2 ANQGSEA. The CDR3 length is 13 residues. The CDR3 sequence: CSVGAGPLYEQYF. CDR3 nucleotide sequence: TGCAGCGTTGGGGCCGGCCCCCTCTACGAGCAGTACTTC.

This chain joins TRBV10-3 and TRBJ2-3; D remains ambiguous. V was pared by 6 bases and J by 3 bases, with 13 bases between. The CDR3 spans 14 residues. Germline loops: CDR1 ENHRY, CDR2 SYGVKD. CDR3 DNA sequence: TGTGCCATCAGCACTATACTGAAAACAGATACGCAGTATTTT. This sequence encodes CAISTILKTDTQYF.

The V and J genes are TRBV2 and TRBJ2-5; D is ambiguous. Trimming took off 7 bases at V and 0 bases at J, with 3 bases between the two ends. Germline values: CDR1 SNHLY, CDR2 FYNNEI. CDR3 size: 11 residues. CDR3 loop: CASKYQETQYF. The CDR3, as DNA: TGTGCCAGCAAGTACCAAGAGACCCAGTACTTC.

V is TRBV4-2 and J is TRBJ2-1; D is perhaps TRBD2 (6 bases). Germline lookup yields CDR1 LGHNA and CDR2 YNFKEQ. V shed 3 bases and J shed 6 bases, with 18 bases lying between them. The CDR3 covers 16 residues. The CDR3 loop is CASSHEDYPTGNEQFF. CDR3 DNA sequence: TGTGCCAGCAGCCATGAGGACTACCCCACAGGCAATGAGCAGTTCTTC.

The rearrangement uses TRBV14 and TRBJ2-1; no reliable D call. The ends were cut back, 4 bases at V and 10 bases at J, with 11 bases in the middle. The CDR3 contains 12 residues. Germline loops: CDR1 SGHDN, CDR2 FVKESK. As DNA, the CDR3 is TGTGCCAGCAGCCTAGTCCCCCGGGAGCAGTTCTTC. Residues: CASSLVPREQFF.

The gene calls are TRBV6-5 and TRBJ2-3, with D possibly being TRBD1 or TRBD2 (5 bases each). The CDR3 loop spans 15 amino acids. Germline V lookup: CDR1 MNHEY, CDR2 SVGAGI. V was shortened by 7 bases and J by 3 bases, with 17 bases between the two germline ends. CDR3 DNA: TGTGCCAGCACTTCCCATCCGGGGCTGACAGATACGCAGTATTTT. This encodes CASTSHPGLTDTQYF.

The chain has TRBV29-1 and TRBJ2-7; 7 bases fit TRBD1. The CDR3 totals 13 residues. Germline CDR1 SQVTM, CDR2 ANQGSEA. The J segment lost 3 bases and the V segment lost 5 bases, leaving 7 bases of the junction unmatched. The CDR3 region has the DNA TGCAGCGTTAGGATGAGACAGGGCTACGAGCAGTACTTC. Amino acid sequence: CSVRMRQGYEQYF.

The chain uses TRBV27 and TRBJ1-1, with D hard to call. The CDR3 covers 16 residues. Trimming stripped 0 bases from V and 0 bases from J, with 11 bases between. The V gene's germline CDR1 is MNHEY and CDR2 SMNVEV (reference sequence). The CDR3 region has the DNA TGTGCCAGCAGTTTATCGGGGTTTGGGCTGAACACTGAAGCTTTCTTT. It encodes CASSLSGFGLNTEAFF.

V and J are TRBV5-5 and TRBJ1-5; TRBD1 might be the D (5 bases). This CDR3 spans 14 amino acids. The V gene lost 0 bases and the J gene lost 5 bases, with 9 bases spanning the gap. Germline loops: CDR1 SGHKS, CDR2 YYEKEE (reference sequence). Here the CDR3 DNA reads TGTGCCAGCAGCTTGGACGTGGGGGATCAGCCCCAGCATTTT. It is translated as CASSLDVGDQPQHF.

A remark on this clone: This sample includes further DNA sequences coding for the same CDR3. The chain is built from TRBV5-4 and TRBJ2-5; TRBD1 agrees at 8 bases. CDR1 SGHNT and CDR2 YYREEE come from the germline V gene (reference sequence). The trim removed 4 bases at V and 4 bases at J, leaving 6 bases unmatched. The CDR3 runs 14 residues. Written as DNA, the CDR3 is TGTGCCAGCAGCCTAGGACAGGGAGGAGAGACCCAGTACTTC. It codes for CASSLGQGGETQYF.

V gene TRBV5-1 combines with J gene TRBJ1-2; D is undetermined. V dropped 0 bases and J dropped 3 bases, with 9 bases sitting between them. Germline CDR1 and CDR2: SGHRS and YFSETQ. CDR3 length equals 14 residues. The CDR3, as DNA: TGCGCCAGCAGCTTGGTGGTCAGAGACTATGGCTACACCTTC. Translating it yields CASSLVVRDYGYTF.

On this clone: Other DNA sequences of this sample code for an identical CDR3. This chain connects TRBV7-6 to TRBJ2-3, with 9 bases that match TRBD2. J lost 1 base, V lost 2 bases, and 1 base had no gene match. The CDR3 runs to 15 residues. Germline V gene sequence: CDR1 SGHVS, CDR2 FNYEAQ. The CDR3 DNA reads as TGTGCCAGCAGCTTATTAGCGGGGGGCACAGATACGCAGTATTTT. This encodes CASSLLAGGTDTQYF.

The chain employs TRBV4-1 and TRBJ2-7, with D hard to call. Trimming took 0 bases from V and 3 from J, leaving 9 bases between them. The CDR3 consists of 14 residues. Germline V gene data show CDR1 as MGHRA and CDR2 as YSYEKL. CDR3 in amino acids: CASSQDDSVYEQYF. The CDR3, as DNA: TGCGCCAGCAGCCAAGATGACTCTGTCTACGAGCAGTACTTC.

This clone was counted once. This chain connects TRBV7-8 to TRBJ2-1; 13 bases line up with TRBD2. J lost 9 bases, V lost 6 bases, and 8 bases had no gene match. The CDR3 sequence is 15 residues long. Germline CDR1 and CDR2: SGHVS and FQNEAQ. CDR3 amino acids: CASRELAGGPSEQFF. The CDR3 DNA follows: TGTGCCAGCAGGGAACTAGCGGGAGGGCCGAGTGAGCAGTTCTTC.

This sequence joins TRBV9 and TRBJ2-7; D uncertain. This CDR3 is 14 amino acids long. Per germline, CDR1 SGDLS and CDR2 YYNGEE. V lost 0 bases and J lost 3, with 10 bases in between. Written as DNA, the CDR3 is TGTGCCAGCAGCGTAGAGGTCCACGGCTACGAGCAGTACTTC. Amino acid sequence: CASSVEVHGYEQYF.

The V call is TRBV19, the J call TRBJ2-7; D perhaps matches TRBD1 (6 bases). Germline V lookup: CDR1 LNHDA, CDR2 SQIVND (reference sequence). Trimming cost V 0 bases and J 6 bases, with 12 bases left between them. The CDR3 loop spans 14 amino acids. CDR3 loop: CASSIEDRLSEQYF. Here the CDR3 DNA reads TGTGCCAGTAGTATAGAGGACAGATTGAGCGAGCAGTACTTC.

The chain carries TRBV30 and TRBJ2-3, with a weak D call TRBD2 (5 bases). The germline V gene has CDR1 GTSNPN and CDR2 SVGIG (reference sequence). V lost 4 bases, J lost 8 bases, and 10 bases lay in between. The CDR3 length is 11 residues. CDR3 protein: CAWTKDSTQYF. Written as DNA, the CDR3 is TGTGCCTGGACCAAGGACTCTACGCAGTATTTT.

The J gene is TRBJ2-3, the V gene TRBV11-2; D is undetermined. Per germline, CDR1 SGHAT and CDR2 FQNNGV. The V and J ends lost 2 bases and 6 bases respectively, with 9 bases between them. CDR3 length: 13 residues. CDR3 region: CASSLQVYDTQYF. The CDR3, as DNA: TGTGCCAGCAGCTTACAAGTGTACGATACGCAGTATTTT.

The chain carries TRBV7-6 and TRBJ2-7; D not certain. There are 13 residues in the CDR3. Trimming pared 1 base from V and 5 bases from J, leaving 9 bases between. Germline CDR1 is SGHVS and CDR2 is FNYEAQ. CDR3 sequence: CASSLDVGDEQYF. Written as DNA, the CDR3 is TGTGCCAGCAGCTTAGATGTCGGCGACGAGCAGTACTTC.

J is TRBJ1-1 and V is TRBV12-5; no reliable D call. The germline V gene encodes CDR1 LGHNT and CDR2 FRNRAP. The CDR3 spans 13 residues. V was shortened by 6 bases and J by 5 bases, with 13 bases between the two germline ends. This CDR3 reads CASGNSVETEAFF. CDR3 sequence (DNA): TGTGCTAGTGGCAACTCCGTAGAGACTGAAGCTTTCTTT.

The chain has TRBV29-1 and TRBJ1-2, with D perhaps TRBD1 (5 bases). The V end was cut by 6 bases, the J end by 2 bases, with 16 bases between. CDR1 SQVTM and CDR2 ANQGSEA come from the germline V gene. This CDR3 is built from 14 residues. In DNA form, the CDR3 reads TGCAGCGTCACTTCCGGGACGGGAAACTATGGCTACACCTTC. Protein: CSVTSGTGNYGYTF.

On this clone: In the same sample, other DNA sequences code for this CDR3. V usage is TRBV5-1 and J usage is TRBJ2-7, with D maybe TRBD1 (6 bases). CDR1 is SGHRS, CDR2 YFSETQ, per germline. The V and J ends lost 0 bases and 2 bases respectively, with 9 bases between them. This CDR3 is 14 amino acids long. CDR3 in DNA: TGCGCCAGCAGCTTGGCCACAGGGACCTACGAGCAGTACTTC. Translating gives CASSLATGTYEQYF.